Listed here are 11 T cell receptor beta chains from one sample, sequenced in a study of control samples from healthy donors and cancer patients. The repertoire was sequenced with immunoSEQ multiplex PCR; TCRdb's copy has only in-frame clones and lacks some. The sample has 100,000 or so clones; around three quarters are singletons. Input material: blood. The receptors stem from a woman under 40 in good health.

J is TRBJ2-6 and V is TRBV5-4; D is undetermined. Trimming shortened V by 3 bases and J by 0 bases, and 13 bases separated the two germline ends. The germline CDR1 and CDR2 sequences are SGHNT and YYREEE (reference sequence). This CDR3 has 17 residues. The CDR3 DNA reads as TGTGCCAGCAGCTCTGGCAGTCGTATCTCTGGGGCCAACGTCCTGACTTTC. Translating it yields CASSSGSRISGANVLTF.

This clone was observed a handful of times. The V and J genes are TRBV5-1 and TRBJ1-2; D gene ambiguous. From germline, CDR1 is SGHRS and CDR2 YFSETQ. The CDR3 is 13 amino acids. The V end lost 4 bases, the J end lost 5 bases, and 12 bases lay between the germline ends. The CDR3 here is CASSEADFYGYTF. The CDR3 DNA reads as TGCGCCAGCAGCGAAGCAGACTTTTATGGCTACACCTTC.

V is TRBV5-4 and J is TRBJ1-1, with 7 bases aligning to TRBD1. V gave up 1 base and J gave up 5 bases; unmatched junction bases: 8. Per the germline V gene, CDR1 is SGHNT and CDR2 is YYREEE (reference sequence). The CDR3 has 15 amino acids. In DNA form, the CDR3 reads TGTGCCAGCAGCTTGCCGGGACAGCTCAGGACTGAAGCTTTCTTT. This encodes CASSLPGQLRTEAFF.

This chain connects TRBV5-6 to TRBJ1-6; TRBD1 matches 10 bases. This CDR3 has 13 amino acids. Trimming removed 3 bases from V and 18 bases from J; junction bases left unmatched: 9. CDR1 SGHDT and CDR2 YYEEEE come from the germline V gene. CDR3 nucleotide sequence: TGTGCCAGCAGCTGGGGGACAGGGGACAGAGGCCACTTT. It specifies CASSWGTGDRGHF.

The chain is built from TRBV27 and TRBJ1-1, with TRBD1 identical over 7 bases. The germline gives CDR1 MNHEY, CDR2 SMNVEV (reference sequence). The V and J ends lost 6 bases and 0 bases, in that order; junction bases with no gene match: 7. There are 15 residues in the CDR3. This CDR3 is CASSLIGQVNTEAFF. In DNA, the CDR3 is TGTGCCAGCAGCCTCATTGGACAGGTGAACACTGAAGCTTTCTTT.

This rearrangement joins TRBV11-2 to TRBJ2-7, with no clear D. This CDR3 has 13 amino acids. The germline V gene encodes CDR1 SGHAT and CDR2 FQNNGV. The V end was cut by 2 bases, the J end by 5 bases, with 10 bases between. CDR3 bases: TGTGCCAGCAGCTTAAATAGGATAAACGAGCAGTACTTC. Translation gives CASSLNRINEQYF.

The V and J genes are TRBV4-3 and TRBJ2-3; 15 bases are shared with TRBD2. J was trimmed by 6 bases and V by 0 bases; bases with no gene match: 4. The CDR3 runs 17 residues. Per germline, CDR1 LGHNA and CDR2 YSLEER. This CDR3 is CASSQDGGTSGGDTQYF. DNA for the CDR3: TGCGCCAGCAGCCAAGATGGAGGGACTAGCGGGGGGGATACGCAGTATTTT.

V usage is TRBV5-5 and J usage is TRBJ2-2; either TRBD1 or TRBD2 may fit D (6 bases each). The CDR3 totals 15 residues. V was clipped by 3 bases and J by 3 bases, with 12 bases between them. Germline lookup yields CDR1 SGHKS and CDR2 YYEKEE (reference sequence). The CDR3: CASSSEGVYTGELFF. CDR3 sequence (DNA): TGTGCCAGCAGCTCGGAGGGGGTATACACCGGGGAGCTGTTTTTT.

This chain connects TRBV7-2 to TRBJ2-3; 9 positions agree with TRBD2. V shed 1 base and J 6 bases; nucleotides not matched to a gene: 8. Germline V gene lookup returns CDR1 SGHTA and CDR2 FQGNSA. The CDR3 has 16 amino acids. The DNA for the CDR3 is TGTGCCAGCAGCTTAGTCGGCGGGGGGGGCAGGGATACGCAGTATTTT. It encodes CASSLVGGGGRDTQYF.

This rearrangement joins TRBV6-1 to TRBJ2-1; 7 bases match TRBD2. Losses at the gene ends were 0 bases for V and 9 bases for J; bases not matched to a gene: 5. CDR1 and CDR2 (germline): MNHNS, SASEGT. The CDR3 loop spans 14 amino acids. As DNA, the CDR3 is TGTGCCAGCAGTGAAGCTGGGGGGGTTGGTGAGCAGTTCTTC. This encodes CASSEAGGVGEQFF.

In regard to this clone: Other DNA sequences in this specimen translate into the identical CDR3. The chain uses TRBV19 and TRBJ2-1; unclear D gene. Germline CDR1 reads LNHDA; CDR2 reads SQIVND (reference sequence). This CDR3 contains 13 residues. The V gene lost 1 base and the J gene lost 4 bases, with 5 bases spanning the gap. For the CDR3, the DNA is TGTGCCAGTAGTATAGGGGCTTACAATGAGCAGTTCTTC. Protein: CASSIGAYNEQFF.